This T cell receptor (beta chain) was recovered during a study of control samples from healthy donors and cancer patients (TCRdb year 2020). The CDR3 spans 13 residues, from the cysteine through the phenylalanine. CDR3 DNA only is kept here, 39 bases in frame from base 1. Via the germline V gene, CDR1 is MDHEN and CDR2 SYDVKM. V sheds 1 base and J sheds 7 bases, leaving 11 bases between their ends. Libraries came from the immunoSEQ multiplex PCR assay. Not all clones reach the TCRdb copy of this immuneACCESS table, which keeps in-frame sequences only. Checked studies attribute under half of the gap to unresolved V genes and leave the rest unexplained. The sample data list roughly 100,000 clones, and about 88% of these were observed just once. Clones ranked in the top ten supply 1.3% of the sample. Regarding this clone: Its cognate antigen has yet to be identified. The sample holds no much larger clone one base away, and base qualities are not on file.

The receptor comes from a woman aged 45-65 years in good health. The sample was blood. The chain is assembled from TRBV28 and TRBJ2-7, with no confident D gene call. The bases are TGTGCCAGCAGTTTATTCCCCGATCGGGAGCAGTACTTC. This gives the protein CASSLFPDREQYF.